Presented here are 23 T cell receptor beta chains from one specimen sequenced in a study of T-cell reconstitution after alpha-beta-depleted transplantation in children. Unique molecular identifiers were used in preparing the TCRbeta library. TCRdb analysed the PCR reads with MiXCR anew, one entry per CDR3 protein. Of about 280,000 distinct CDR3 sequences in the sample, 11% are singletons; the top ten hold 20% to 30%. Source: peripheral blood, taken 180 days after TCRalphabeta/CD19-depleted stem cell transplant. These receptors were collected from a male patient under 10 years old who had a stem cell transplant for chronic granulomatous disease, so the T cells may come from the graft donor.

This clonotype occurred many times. CDR3 DNA sequence: TGTGCCAGCAGCCTGACTAGCGGGTCCACCCAAGAGACCCAGTACTTC. As protein: CASSLTSGSTQETQYF. The chain uses TRBV3-1 and TRBJ2-5, with 10 bases aligning to TRBD2. The length of the CDR3 is 16 residues. Germline V lookup: CDR1 LGHDT, CDR2 YNNKEL (reference sequence). J lost 1 base, V lost 4 bases, and 6 bases had no gene match.

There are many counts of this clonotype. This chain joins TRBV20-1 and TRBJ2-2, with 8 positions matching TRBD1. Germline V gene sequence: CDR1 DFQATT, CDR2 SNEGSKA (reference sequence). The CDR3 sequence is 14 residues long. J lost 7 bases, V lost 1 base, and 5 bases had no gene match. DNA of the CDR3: TGCAGTGCTAGAGCCAACAGGGGGAACGGGGAGCTGTTTTTT. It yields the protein CSARANRGNGELFF.

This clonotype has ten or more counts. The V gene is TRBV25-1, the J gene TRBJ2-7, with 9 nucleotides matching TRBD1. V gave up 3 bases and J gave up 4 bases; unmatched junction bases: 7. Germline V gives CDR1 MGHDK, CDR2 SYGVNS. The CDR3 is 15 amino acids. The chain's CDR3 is CASSDAGTGLYEQYF. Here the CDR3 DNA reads TGTGCCAGCAGTGACGCCGGGACAGGGCTATACGAGCAGTACTTC.

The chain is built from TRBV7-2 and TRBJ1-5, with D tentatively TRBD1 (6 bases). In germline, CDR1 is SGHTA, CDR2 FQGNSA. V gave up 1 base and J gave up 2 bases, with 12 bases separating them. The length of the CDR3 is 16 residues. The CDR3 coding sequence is TGTGCCAGCAGCTTAGTGGGGGGCGCTGGCAATCAGCCCCAGCATTTT. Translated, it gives CASSLVGGAGNQPQHF.

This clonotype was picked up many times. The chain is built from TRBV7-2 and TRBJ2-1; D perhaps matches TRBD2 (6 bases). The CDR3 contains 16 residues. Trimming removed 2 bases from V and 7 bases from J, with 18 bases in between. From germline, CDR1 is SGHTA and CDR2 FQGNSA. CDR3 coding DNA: TGTGCCAGCAGCTTAAGGTTGCTAGCGAGAAGAAATGAGCAGTTCTTC. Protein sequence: CASSLRLLARRNEQFF.

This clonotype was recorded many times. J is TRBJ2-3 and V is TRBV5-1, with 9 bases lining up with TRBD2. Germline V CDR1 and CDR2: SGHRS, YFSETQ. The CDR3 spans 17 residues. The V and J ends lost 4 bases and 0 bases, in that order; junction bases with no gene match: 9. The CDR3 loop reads CASSAALAGLSTDTQYF. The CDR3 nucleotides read TGCGCCAGCAGCGCCGCGCTAGCGGGGCTAAGCACAGATACGCAGTATTTT.

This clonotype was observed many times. This chain's CDR3 is CASSAQGAIEKLFF. The CDR3 region has the DNA TGTGCCAGTAGTGCACAGGGGGCCATTGAAAAACTGTTTTTT. The V and J genes are TRBV19 and TRBJ1-4, with 9 bases lining up with TRBD1. CDR3 length equals 14 residues. CDR1 and CDR2 from the germline V gene are LNHDA and SQIVND (reference sequence). The V segment lost 5 bases and the J segment 7 bases; nucleotides outside the gene matches: 5.

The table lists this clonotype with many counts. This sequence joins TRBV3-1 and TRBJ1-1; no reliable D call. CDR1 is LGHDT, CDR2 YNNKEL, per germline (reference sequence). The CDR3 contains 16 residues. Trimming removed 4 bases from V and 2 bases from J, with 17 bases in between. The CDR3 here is CASSPPAPGPNTEAFF. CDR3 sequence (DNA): TGTGCCAGCAGCCCCCCGGCCCCGGGCCCCAACACTGAAGCTTTCTTT.

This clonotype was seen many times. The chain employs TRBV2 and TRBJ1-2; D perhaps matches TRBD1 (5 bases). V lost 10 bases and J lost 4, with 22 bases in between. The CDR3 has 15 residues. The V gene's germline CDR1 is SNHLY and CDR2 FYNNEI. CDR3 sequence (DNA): TGTGCCACCTACAGCCAGGGAGGGTCCGGCTATGGCTACACCTTC. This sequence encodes CATYSQGGSGYGYTF.

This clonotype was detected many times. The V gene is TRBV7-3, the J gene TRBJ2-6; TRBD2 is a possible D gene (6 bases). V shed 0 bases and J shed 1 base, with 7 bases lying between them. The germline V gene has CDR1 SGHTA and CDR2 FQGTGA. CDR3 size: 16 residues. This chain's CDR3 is CASSLTGGSGANVLTF. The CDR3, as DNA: TGTGCCAGCAGCTTAACGGGGGGTTCTGGGGCCAACGTCCTGACTTTC.

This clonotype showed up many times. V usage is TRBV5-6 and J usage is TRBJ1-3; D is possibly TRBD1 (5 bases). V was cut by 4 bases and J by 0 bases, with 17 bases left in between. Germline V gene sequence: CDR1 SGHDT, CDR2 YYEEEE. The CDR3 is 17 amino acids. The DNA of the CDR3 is TGTGCCAGCAGCAATCCCGGGACTGCGAGCTCTGGAAACACCATATATTTT. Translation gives CASSNPGTASSGNTIYF.

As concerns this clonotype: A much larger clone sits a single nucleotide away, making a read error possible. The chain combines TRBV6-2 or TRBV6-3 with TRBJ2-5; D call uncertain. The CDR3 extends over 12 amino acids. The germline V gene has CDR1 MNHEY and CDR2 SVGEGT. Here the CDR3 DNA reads TGTGCCAGCAGTCACAAACAAGACACCCAGTACTTC. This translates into CASSHKQDTQYF.

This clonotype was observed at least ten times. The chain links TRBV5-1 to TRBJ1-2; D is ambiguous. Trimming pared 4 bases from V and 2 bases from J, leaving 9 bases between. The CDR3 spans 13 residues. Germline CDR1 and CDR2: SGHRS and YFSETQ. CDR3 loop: CASSTLVNYGYTF. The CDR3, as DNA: TGCGCCAGCAGCACATTGGTCAACTATGGCTACACCTTC.

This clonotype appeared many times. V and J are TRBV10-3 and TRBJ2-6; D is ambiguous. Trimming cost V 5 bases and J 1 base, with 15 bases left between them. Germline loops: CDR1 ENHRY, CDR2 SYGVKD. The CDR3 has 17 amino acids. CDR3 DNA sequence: TGTGCCATCAGTTCAATCCCAGGATTATCTGGGGCCAACGTCCTGACTTTC. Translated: CAISSIPGLSGANVLTF.

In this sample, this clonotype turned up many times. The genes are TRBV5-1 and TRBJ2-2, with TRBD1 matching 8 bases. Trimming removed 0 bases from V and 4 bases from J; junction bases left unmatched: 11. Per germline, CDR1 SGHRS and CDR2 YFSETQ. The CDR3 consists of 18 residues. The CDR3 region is CASSLASGQGALTGELFF. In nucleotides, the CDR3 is TGCGCCAGCAGCTTGGCCTCTGGGCAGGGGGCGCTCACCGGGGAGCTGTTTTTT.

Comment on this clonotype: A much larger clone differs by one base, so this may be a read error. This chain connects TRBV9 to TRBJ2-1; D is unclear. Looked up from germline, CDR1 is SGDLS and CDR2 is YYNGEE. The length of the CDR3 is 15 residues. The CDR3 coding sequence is TGTGCCAGCAGCGTAGTTTGGGCGCCTGACAATGGGCAGTTCTTC. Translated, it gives CASSVVWAPDNGQFF.

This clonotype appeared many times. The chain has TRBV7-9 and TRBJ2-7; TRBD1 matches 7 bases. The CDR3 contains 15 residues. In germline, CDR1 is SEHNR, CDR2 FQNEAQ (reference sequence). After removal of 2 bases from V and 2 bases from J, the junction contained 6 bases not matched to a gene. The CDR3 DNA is TGTGCCAGCAGCTTAACTGGGCAGGGGGCCTACGAGCAGTACTTC. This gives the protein CASSLTGQGAYEQYF.

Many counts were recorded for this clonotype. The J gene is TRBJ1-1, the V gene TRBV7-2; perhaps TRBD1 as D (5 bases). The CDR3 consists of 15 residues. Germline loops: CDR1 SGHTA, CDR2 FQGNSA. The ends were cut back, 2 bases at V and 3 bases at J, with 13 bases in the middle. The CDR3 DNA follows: TGTGCCAGCAGCTTACCCCCCAGGGAGGACACTGAAGCTTTCTTT. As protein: CASSLPPREDTEAFF.

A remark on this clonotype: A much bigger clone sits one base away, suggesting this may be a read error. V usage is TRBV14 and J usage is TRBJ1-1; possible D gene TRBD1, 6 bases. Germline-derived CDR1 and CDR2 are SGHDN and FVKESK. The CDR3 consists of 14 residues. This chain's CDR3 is CANSQRGRGAEAFF. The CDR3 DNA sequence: TGTGCCAACAGCCAACGGGGGCGCGGCGCTGAAGCTTTCTTT.

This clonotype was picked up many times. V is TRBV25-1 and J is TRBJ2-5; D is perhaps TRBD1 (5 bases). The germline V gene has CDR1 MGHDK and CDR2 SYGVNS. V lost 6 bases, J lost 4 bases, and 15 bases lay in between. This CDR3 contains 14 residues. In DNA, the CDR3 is TGTGCCAGCAGGACCTCGACCCAGGGAGAGACCCAGTACTTC. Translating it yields CASRTSTQGETQYF. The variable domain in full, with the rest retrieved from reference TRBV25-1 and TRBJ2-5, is EADIYQTPRYLVIGTGKKITLECSQTMGHDKMYWYQQDPGMELHLIHYSYGVNSTEKGDLSSESTVSRIRTEHFPLTLESARPSHTSQYLCASRTSTQGETQYFGPGTRLLVL.

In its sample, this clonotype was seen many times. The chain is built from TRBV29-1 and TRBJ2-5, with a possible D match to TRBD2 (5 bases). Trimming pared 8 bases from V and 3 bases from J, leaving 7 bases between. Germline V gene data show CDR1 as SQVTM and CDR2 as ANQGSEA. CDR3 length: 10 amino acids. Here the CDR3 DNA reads TGCAGCTCGGGAAAAGAGACCCAGTACTTC. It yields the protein CSSGKETQYF.

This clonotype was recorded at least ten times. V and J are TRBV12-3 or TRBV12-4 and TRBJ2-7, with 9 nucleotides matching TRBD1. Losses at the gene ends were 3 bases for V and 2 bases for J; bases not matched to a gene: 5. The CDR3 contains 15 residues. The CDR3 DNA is TGTGCCAGCAGTTTGAGGACAGGGGCAACCTACGAGCAGTACTTC. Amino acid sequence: CASSLRTGATYEQYF.

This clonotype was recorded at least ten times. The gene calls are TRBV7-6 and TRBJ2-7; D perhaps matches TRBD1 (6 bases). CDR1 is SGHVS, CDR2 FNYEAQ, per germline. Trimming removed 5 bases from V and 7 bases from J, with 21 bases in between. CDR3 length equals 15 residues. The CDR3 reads CASSPTGPLWKEQYF. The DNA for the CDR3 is TGTGCCAGCAGCCCAACAGGGCCCCTATGGAAAGAGCAGTACTTC.